These 4 T cell receptor beta chains originate from one sample sequenced in a study of beta chain features in type 1 diabetes. Study observations and caveats: Significant though moderate, a shortening of TCRB CDR3s appeared in all four CD4+ subsets of Type 1 diabetes patients.

The entirety of the isolated RNA underwent reverse transcription, so expressed TCRB transcripts were sequenced. Libraries were prepared by immunoSEQ multiplex PCR; TCRdb keeps only in-frame clonotypes and omits some of them. The sample lists 12,000 to 15,000 clones; less than 80% were seen once. What these receptors recognize is not known. The sample was stem cell memory CD4+ T cells from blood. All receptors derive from a woman between 18 and 29 years old with type 1 diabetes.

This clone was seen a handful of times. This chain links TRBV7-2 with TRBJ2-4; 8 positions agree with TRBD1. CDR1 is SGHTA and CDR2 is FQGNSA in the germline V gene. Losses at the gene ends were 2 bases for V and 8 bases for J; bases not matched to a gene: 11. This CDR3 region has 16 residues. CDR3 nucleotide sequence: TGTGCCAGCAGCTTAAAAGGCGGGGACAGGTTATACATTCAGTACTTC. This gives the protein CASSLKGGDRLYIQYF.

The V and J genes are TRBV18 and TRBJ1-1; no clear D. V was pared by 2 bases and J by 0 bases, with 13 bases between. CDR1 and CDR2 (germline): KGHSH, LQKENI. This CDR3 spans 16 amino acids. The CDR3 loop is CASSPSSLGVNTEAFF. The CDR3 nucleotides are TGTGCCAGCTCACCATCATCGCTGGGCGTGAACACTGAAGCTTTCTTT.

The rearrangement links TRBV9 to TRBJ2-3, with unresolved D. The CDR3 is 18 amino acids. Trimming left V 1 base short and J 6 bases short, with 24 bases between. CDR1 SGDLS and CDR2 YYNGEE come from the germline V gene. CDR3 residues: CASSVRSVTTDGSDTQYF. For the CDR3, the DNA is TGTGCCAGCAGCGTAAGATCAGTAACTACCGACGGTTCCGATACGCAGTATTTT.

J is TRBJ1-1 and V is TRBV19; 7 bases line up with TRBD1. V gave up 5 bases and J gave up 7 bases; unmatched junction bases: 4. The CDR3 is made up of 12 amino acids. The germline V gene has CDR1 LNHDA and CDR2 SQIVND (reference sequence). This CDR3 is CASSPDRREAFF. CDR3 coding DNA: TGTGCCAGTAGTCCGGACAGGCGTGAAGCTTTCTTT.